The clone carrying this T cell receptor (beta chain) showed up just once. Sequencing was performed with immunoSEQ multiplex PCR; in TCRdb, only in-frame clones are kept and a portion is missing. Of about 2.4 million clones detected, more than 85% appear once; the ten largest clones hold more than 0.35%. This entry is derived from a study of shared clonotypes between healthy human individuals. Per the germline V gene, CDR1 is SGHAT and CDR2 is FQNNGV. V lost 5 bases and J lost 4, with 19 bases in between. This CDR3 has 16 residues. Sequencing was performed on naive CD4+ T cells from PBMCs. The sample's subset: CD45RA+ positively selected. The chain links TRBV11-2 to TRBJ2-3; a possible D gene is TRBD2 (7 bases). The TCR was taken from a man between 18 and 29 years old in good health. Some clones in this sample may be carry-over from other donors' samples. In DNA form, the CDR3 reads TGTGCCAGCAGCCCCACTGGAGGGGGGGTTCCAGATACGCAGTATTTT. Translating it yields CASSPTGGGVPDTQYF. The variable domain in full, with the rest retrieved from reference TRBV11-2 and TRBJ2-3, is EAGVAQSPRYKIIEKRQSVAFWCNPISGHATLYWYQQILGQGPKLLIQFQNNGVVDDSQLPKDRFSAERLKGVDSTLKIQPAKLEDSAVYLCASSPTGGGVPDTQYFGPGTRLTVL.